The 4 T cell receptor beta chains below all came from one sample that was sequenced in a study of Ad26.COV2.S vaccination and SARS-CoV-2 variants (TCRdb year 2021). In the paper's terms, the treatment or condition label means: 19 received Ad26.COV2.S at low or high dose, single or two shots; five or six received placebo; per-sample allocation not given. Repertoires of vaccine and placebo recipients were sequenced from samples taken on day 63 after the first injection. Libraries were constructed by the immunoSEQ multiplex PCR assay. TCRdb stores this immuneACCESS table with in-frame sequences only. Part of the clones is absent; in the studies checked, under half of the shortfall reflects unresolved V genes, and no reason is known for the rest. For this sample there are 300,000 to 400,000 clones; approximately 86% appear just once. Of the sample, approximately 12% is held by the ten largest clones.

Source: peripheral blood, taken in a trial of Ad26.COV2.S vaccine versus placebo. Receptors were obtained from a person between 18 and 65 years old who received the Ad26.COV2.S COVID-19 vaccine or a placebo.

The rearrangement joins TRBV7-9 to TRBJ2-2; D is possibly TRBD1 (6 bases). Per the germline V gene, CDR1 is SEHNR and CDR2 is FQNEAQ (reference sequence). The CDR3 spans 15 residues. The V end lost 5 bases, the J end lost 4 bases, and 14 bases lay between the germline ends. The CDR3 sequence is CASSPSTGSTGELFF. CDR3 nucleotide sequence: TGTGCCAGCAGCCCGTCCACAGGGAGCACCGGGGAGCTGTTTTTT.

The CDR3 sequence is CASSLQGGGQPQHF. The CDR3 region has the DNA TGTGCCAGCAGCTTGCAGGGGGGAGGTCAGCCCCAGCATTTT. The genes are TRBV5-4 and TRBJ1-5, with 7 nucleotides matching TRBD1. Trimming cost V 1 base and J 6 bases; bases outside gene matches: 4. The CDR3 extends over 14 amino acids. CDR1 is SGHNT, CDR2 YYREEE, per germline (reference sequence).

V is TRBV28 and J is TRBJ2-5; D possibly corresponds to TRBD2 (5 bases). Trimming pared 5 bases from V and 3 bases from J, leaving 10 bases between. The CDR3 extends over 13 amino acids. In germline, CDR1 is MDHEN, CDR2 SYDVKM. The CDR3 spells CASSELEKETQYF. The CDR3 nucleotides are TGTGCCAGCAGTGAACTAGAAAAAGAGACCCAGTACTTC. Combining the CDR3 with reference TRBV28 and TRBJ2-5 gives the whole variable domain DVKVTQSSRYLVKRTGEKVFLECVQDMDHENMFWYRQDPGLGLRLIYFSYDVKMKEKGDIPEGYSVSREKKERFSLILESASTNQTSMYLCASSELEKETQYFGPGTRLLVL.

This chain links TRBV7-9 with TRBJ2-2; 9 positions agree with TRBD1. Germline CDR1 reads SEHNR; CDR2 reads FQNEAQ (reference sequence). The CDR3 is 17 amino acids. V gave up 2 bases and J gave up 4 bases; unmatched junction bases: 8. Written as DNA, the CDR3 is TGTGCCAGCAGCTTATATTTGGGGACAGGGAGCACCGGGGAGCTGTTTTTT. It is translated as CASSLYLGTGSTGELFF.